This paragraph covers one TCR beta chain sequence. Its antigen is unidentified. This sample stems from a study of Ad26.COV2.S vaccination and SARS-CoV-2 variants. Study-level results: Researchers cautioned that TCR breadth and depth analyses may have underestimated total T cell responses.

Profiling relied on immunoSEQ multiplex PCR, and the TCRdb table lists in-frame clones only, not all of them. This sample yields around 270,000 clones, of which roughly 89% are seen a single time; under 3% belongs to the top ten. Germline-derived CDR1 and CDR2 are LNHDA and SQIVND (reference sequence). The CDR3 runs to 15 residues. The J segment lost 1 base and the V segment lost 4 bases, leaving 1 base of the junction unmatched. Noted treatment: roughly 18 received Ad26.COV2.S at low or high dose, single or two shots; about five received placebo; per-sample allocation not given. Sampling occurred on day 63 after the first vaccine or placebo injection.

This specimen consisted of peripheral blood, obtained in a trial of Ad26.COV2.S vaccine versus placebo. V gene TRBV19 combines with J gene TRBJ2-2; 9 nucleotides line up with TRBD2. The TCR comes from a person between 18 and 59 years old who received the Ad26.COV2.S COVID-19 vaccine or a placebo. The CDR3 DNA reads as TGTGCCAGTAGTAGAGCGGGAGGGAACACCGGGGAGCTGTTTTTT. This translates into CASSRAGGNTGELFF.